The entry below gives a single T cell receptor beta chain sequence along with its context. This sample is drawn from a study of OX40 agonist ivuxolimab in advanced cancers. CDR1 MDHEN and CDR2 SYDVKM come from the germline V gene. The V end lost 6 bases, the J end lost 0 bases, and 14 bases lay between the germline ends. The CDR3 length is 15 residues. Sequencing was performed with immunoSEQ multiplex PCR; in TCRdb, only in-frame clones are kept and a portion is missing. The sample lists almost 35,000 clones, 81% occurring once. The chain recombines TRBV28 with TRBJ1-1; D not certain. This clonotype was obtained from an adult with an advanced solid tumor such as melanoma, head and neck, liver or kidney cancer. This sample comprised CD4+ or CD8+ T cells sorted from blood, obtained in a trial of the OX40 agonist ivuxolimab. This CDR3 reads CASSPPDLMNTEAFF. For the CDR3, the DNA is TGTGCCAGCAGCCCCCCGGACTTGATGAACACTGAAGCTTTCTTT. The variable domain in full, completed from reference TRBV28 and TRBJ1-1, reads DVKVTQSSRYLVKRTGEKVFLECVQDMDHENMFWYRQDPGLGLRLIYFSYDVKMKEKGDIPEGYSVSREKKERFSLILESASTNQTSMYLCASSPPDLMNTEAFFGQGTRLTVV.